These 18 T cell receptor beta chains came from one sample sequenced in a study of CD8 T cells in Susac syndrome. Reverse transcription of roughly 0.5 to 1 ug RNA used random hexamers. TCRdb re-derived calls from the immunoSEQ multiplex PCR reads in MiXCR, one entry per CDR3 protein. Of tens of thousands of distinct CDR3 sequences in the sample, around 90% were seen once. Input material: CD8+ T cells from PBMCs. These receptors all come from a human donor with multiple sclerosis.

J is TRBJ2-3 and V is TRBV9, with D possibly matching TRBD2 (5 bases). The V end was cut by 4 bases, the J end by 1 base, with 13 bases between. The CDR3 is 15 amino acids. CDR1 is SGDLS and CDR2 is YYNGEE in the germline V gene. CDR3 coding DNA: TGTGCCAGCAGCCCACAGAACGGGGGCACAGATACGCAGTATTTT. Amino acids: CASSPQNGGTDTQYF.

V gene TRBV5-4 combines with J gene TRBJ2-5; 11 positions match TRBD2. V gave up 2 bases and J gave up 5 bases; unmatched junction bases: 5. The length of the CDR3 is 15 residues. Looked up from germline, CDR1 is SGHNT and CDR2 is YYREEE (reference sequence). The CDR3 region is CASSFVAGGRETQYF. CDR3 nucleotide sequence: TGTGCCAGCAGCTTTGTAGCGGGAGGGCGTGAGACCCAGTACTTC.

The chain employs TRBV7-2 and TRBJ1-5, with no clear D. V was trimmed by 1 base and J by 3 bases, leaving 13 bases between them. There are 16 residues in the CDR3. The germline V gene has CDR1 SGHTA and CDR2 FQGNSA. The CDR3 DNA follows: TGTGCCAGCAGCTTAGTTGGTACAGATGACAATCAGCCCCAGCATTTT. It specifies CASSLVGTDDNQPQHF.

The CDR3 loop is CASSTGGPVTQYF. For the CDR3, the DNA is TGTGCCAGCAGCACCGGGGGGCCGGTGACCCAGTACTTC. The rearrangement uses TRBV6-5 and TRBJ2-5; D is perhaps TRBD2 (7 bases). V was cut by 6 bases and J by 7 bases, with 15 bases left in between. Germline CDR1 and CDR2: MNHEY and SVGAGI. The CDR3 loop spans 13 amino acids.

The chain combines TRBV23-1 with TRBJ1-5; D is perhaps TRBD1 (5 bases). TRBV23-1 is filed as an ORF, its function uncertain. Trimming shortened V by 6 bases and J by 7 bases, and 19 bases separated the two germline ends. The CDR3 totals 15 residues. The CDR3 nucleotides are TGCGCCAGCAGCCTTCACGGCAAGTGGGGCCAGCCCCAGCATTTT. Encoded protein: CASSLHGKWGQPQHF.

The chain recombines TRBV7-8 with TRBJ1-5, with D hard to call. Germline CDR1 reads SGHVS; CDR2 reads FQNEAQ. Trimming took 4 bases from V and 3 from J, leaving 16 bases between them. This CDR3 region has 16 residues. The CDR3 sequence is CASSSGEGLINQPQHF. CDR3 DNA: TGTGCCAGCAGCTCCGGGGAAGGGCTCATCAATCAGCCCCAGCATTTT. The entire variable domain, with the rest obtained from reference TRBV7-8 and TRBJ1-5, is as follows: GAGVSQSPRYKVAKRGQDVALRCDPISGHVSLFWYQQALGQGPEFLTYFQNEAQLDKSGLPSDRFFAERPEGSVSTLKIQRTQQEDSAVYLCASSSGEGLINQPQHFGDGTRLSIL.

The chain joins TRBV12-3 or TRBV12-4 to TRBJ1-5; D is unclear. V lost 6 bases and J 0 bases, leaving 15 bases between the germline ends. CDR3 length: 16 amino acids. The DNA of the CDR3 is TGTGCCAGCAGCCCCGCGTTAAGCAATAGCAATCAGCCCCAGCATTTT. As protein: CASSPALSNSNQPQHF.

The chain recombines TRBV6-5 with TRBJ2-3; the D gene could be TRBD1 or TRBD2 (6 bases each). The length of the CDR3 is 14 residues. The germline V gene has CDR1 MNHEY and CDR2 SVGAGI. Between the trimmed V and J ends, which lost 10 bases and 2 bases, there was a span of 16 bases. The CDR3 is CATTVGGHTDTQYF. The CDR3 nucleotides are TGTGCCACCACTGTGGGGGGACACACAGATACGCAGTATTTT.

The chain combines TRBV7-9 with TRBJ2-3; 8 bases agree with TRBD2. CDR3 size: 16 residues. J was trimmed by 4 bases and V by 1 base; bases with no gene match: 7. CDR1 is SEHNR and CDR2 is FQNEAQ in the germline V gene (reference sequence). CDR3 in DNA: TGTGCCAGCAGCTTAGTAGGGGCAGCGGGAGCAGATACGCAGTATTTT. It codes for CASSLVGAAGADTQYF.

The chain carries TRBV19 and TRBJ2-3; 12 nucleotides align to TRBD2. V shed 3 bases and J 0 bases; nucleotides not matched to a gene: 7. Germline V CDR1 and CDR2: LNHDA, SQIVND (reference sequence). The CDR3 length is 18 residues. CDR3 bases: TGTGCCAGTAGTATTCTTGTGGGGACTAGCGGGAGCACAGATACGCAGTATTTT. Its protein is CASSILVGTSGSTDTQYF.

For the CDR3, the DNA is TGTGCCAGCAGCTTAGCGCAAGGACAGGGGGCTGCCTACGAGCAGTACTTC. This translates into CASSLAQGQGAAYEQYF. The J gene is TRBJ2-7, the V gene TRBV7-8; 11 nucleotides agree with TRBD1. The CDR3 has 17 residues. Germline CDR1 reads SGHVS; CDR2 reads FQNEAQ. After removal of 0 bases from V and 2 bases from J, the junction contained 6 bases not matched to a gene.

The CDR3 region is CAISEGLLAGGHEQYF. The CDR3 DNA reads TGTGCCATCAGTGAAGGGTTACTAGCGGGAGGCCACGAGCAGTACTTC. The chain couples TRBV10-3 to TRBJ2-7; 12 bases are a match to TRBD2. Germline-derived CDR1 and CDR2 are ENHRY and SYGVKD. This CDR3 contains 16 residues. V gave up 3 bases and J gave up 5 bases; unmatched junction bases: 8.

This chain links TRBV15 with TRBJ2-5; 13 nucleotides line up with TRBD2. Germline values: CDR1 LNHNV, CDR2 YYDKDF (reference sequence). The J segment lost 5 bases and the V segment lost 3 bases, leaving 9 bases of the junction unmatched. The CDR3 sequence is 17 residues long. CDR3 in amino acids: CATSSWTSGGRLETQYF. The CDR3 bases are TGTGCCACCAGCAGCTGGACTAGCGGGGGCCGCTTGGAGACCCAGTACTTC.

This chain uses TRBV7-6 with TRBJ2-7; D perhaps matches TRBD1 (6 bases). The germline V gene encodes CDR1 SGHVS and CDR2 FNYEAQ. CDR3 size: 12 residues. With 4 bases removed from V and 6 bases from J, the gap between germline ends came to 10 bases. The CDR3 protein is CASSSAGVEQYF. The CDR3 DNA is TGTGCCAGCAGCTCCGCAGGGGTCGAGCAGTACTTC. Full variable domain (missing parts from reference TRBV7-6 and TRBJ2-7): GAGVSQSPRYKVTKRGQDVALRCDPISGHVSLYWYRQALGQGPEFLTYFNYEAQQDKSGLPNDRFSAERPEGSISTLTIQRTEQRDSAMYRCASSSAGVEQYFGPGTRLTVT.

The chain is built from TRBV3-1 and TRBJ2-3, with 7 bases lining up with TRBD2. Germline trimming cut 2 bases from V and 0 bases from J; bases unmatched to any gene: 5. The CDR3 loop spans 16 amino acids. The V gene's germline CDR1 is LGHDT and CDR2 YNNKEL (reference sequence). This CDR3 is CASSQSHGGSTDTQYF. The CDR3 coding sequence is TGTGCCAGCAGCCAATCCCACGGGGGGAGCACAGATACGCAGTATTTT.

The chain employs TRBV13 and TRBJ2-7, with TRBD1 matching over 8 bases. Trimming at V came to 5 bases and at J to 0 bases, leaving 6 bases not matched to a gene. The germline V gene has CDR1 PRHDT and CDR2 FYEKMQ (reference sequence). The CDR3 contains 15 residues. CDR3 residues: CASSPGTGISYEQYF. The DNA of the CDR3 is TGTGCCAGCAGCCCCGGGACAGGCATCTCCTACGAGCAGTACTTC.

The chain employs TRBV4-2 and TRBJ2-1; TRBD2 might be the D (5 bases). CDR1 is LGHNA and CDR2 is YNFKEQ in the germline V gene. The V end was cut by 0 bases, the J end by 1 base, with 13 bases between. The CDR3 length is 17 residues. The CDR3 spells CASSQDRILGSYNEQFF. The CDR3 nucleotides are TGTGCCAGCAGCCAAGACAGGATACTAGGATCCTACAATGAGCAGTTCTTC.

The CDR3 bases are TGTGCCAGCAGCTTAGAGGTCAATACCTACGAGCAGTACTTC. Its translation: CASSLEVNTYEQYF. The genes are TRBV7-2 and TRBJ2-7; the D is unclear. The CDR3 runs to 14 residues. Germline V gene lookup returns CDR1 SGHTA and CDR2 FQGNSA. V lost 1 base and J 2 bases, leaving 9 bases between the germline ends.